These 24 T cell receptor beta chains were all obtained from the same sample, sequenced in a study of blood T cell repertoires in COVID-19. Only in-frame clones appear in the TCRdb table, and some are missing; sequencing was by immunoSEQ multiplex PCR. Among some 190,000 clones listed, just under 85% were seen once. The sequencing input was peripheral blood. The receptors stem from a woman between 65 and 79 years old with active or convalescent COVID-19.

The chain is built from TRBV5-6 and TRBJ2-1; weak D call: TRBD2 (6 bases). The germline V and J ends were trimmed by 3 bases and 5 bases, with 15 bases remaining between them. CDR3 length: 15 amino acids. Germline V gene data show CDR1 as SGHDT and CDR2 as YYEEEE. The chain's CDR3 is CASSWTTAANNEQFF. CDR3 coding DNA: TGTGCCAGCAGCTGGACTACCGCTGCGAACAATGAGCAGTTCTTC.

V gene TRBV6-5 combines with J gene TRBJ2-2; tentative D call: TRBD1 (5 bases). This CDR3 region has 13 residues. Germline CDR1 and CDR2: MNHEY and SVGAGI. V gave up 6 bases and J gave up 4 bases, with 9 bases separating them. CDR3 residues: CASSLGATGELFF. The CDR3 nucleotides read TGTGCCAGCAGCTTAGGGGCCACCGGGGAGCTGTTTTTT.

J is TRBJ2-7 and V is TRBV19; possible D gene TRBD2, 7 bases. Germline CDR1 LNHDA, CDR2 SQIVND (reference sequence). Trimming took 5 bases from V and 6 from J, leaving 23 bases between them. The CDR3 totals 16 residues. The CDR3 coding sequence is TGTGCCAGTAGTCCGGCGGGGGCTAGCCCGCCCCGCGAGCAGTACTTC. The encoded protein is CASSPAGASPPREQYF. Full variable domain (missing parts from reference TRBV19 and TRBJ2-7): DGGITQSPKYLFRKEGQNVTLSCEQNLNHDAMYWYRQDPGQGLRLIYYSQIVNDFQKGDIAEGYSVSREKKESFPLTVTSAQKNPTAFYLCASSPAGASPPREQYFGPGTRLTVT.

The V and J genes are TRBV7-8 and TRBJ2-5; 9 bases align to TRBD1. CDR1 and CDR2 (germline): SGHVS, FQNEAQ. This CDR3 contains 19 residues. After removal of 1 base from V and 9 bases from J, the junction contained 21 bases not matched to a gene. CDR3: CASSLVQVRLGQGRRAQYF. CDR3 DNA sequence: TGTGCCAGCAGCTTAGTACAAGTAAGGTTAGGACAGGGGAGGAGGGCCCAGTACTTC.

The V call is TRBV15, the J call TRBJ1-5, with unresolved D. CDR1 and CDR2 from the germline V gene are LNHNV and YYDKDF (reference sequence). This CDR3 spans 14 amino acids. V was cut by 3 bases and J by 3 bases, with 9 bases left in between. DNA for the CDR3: TGTGCCACCAGCAGTGTTATCCCCAATCAGCCCCAGCATTTT. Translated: CATSSVIPNQPQHF.

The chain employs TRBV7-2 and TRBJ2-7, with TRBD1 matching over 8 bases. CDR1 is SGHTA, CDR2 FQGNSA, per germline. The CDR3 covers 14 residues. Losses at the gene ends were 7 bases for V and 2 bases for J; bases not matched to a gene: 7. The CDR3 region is CASTRDRHPYEQYF. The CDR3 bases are TGTGCCAGCACCCGGGACAGGCACCCCTACGAGCAGTACTTC. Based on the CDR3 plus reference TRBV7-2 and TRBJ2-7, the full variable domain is GAGVSQSPSNKVTEKGKDVELRCDPISGHTALYWYRQSLGQGLEFLIYFQGNSAPDKSGLPSDRFSAERTGGSVSTLTIQRTQQEDSAVYLCASTRDRHPYEQYFGPGTRLTVT.

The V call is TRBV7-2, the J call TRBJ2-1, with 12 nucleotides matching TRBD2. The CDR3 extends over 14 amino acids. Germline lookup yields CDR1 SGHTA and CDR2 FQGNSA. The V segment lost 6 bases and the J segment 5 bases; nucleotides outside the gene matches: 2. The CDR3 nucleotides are TGTGCCAGCAGGCGACTAGCGGGGGACAATGAGCAGTTCTTC. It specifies CASRRLAGDNEQFF.

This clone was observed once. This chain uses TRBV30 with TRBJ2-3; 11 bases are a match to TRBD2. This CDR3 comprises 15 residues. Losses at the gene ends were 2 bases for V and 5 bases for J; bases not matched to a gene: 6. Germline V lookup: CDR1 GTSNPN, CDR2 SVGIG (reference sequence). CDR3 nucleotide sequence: TGTGCCTGGAGTTCCGGTAGCGGGAGGGGAGATACGCAGTATTTT. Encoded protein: CAWSSGSGRGDTQYF.

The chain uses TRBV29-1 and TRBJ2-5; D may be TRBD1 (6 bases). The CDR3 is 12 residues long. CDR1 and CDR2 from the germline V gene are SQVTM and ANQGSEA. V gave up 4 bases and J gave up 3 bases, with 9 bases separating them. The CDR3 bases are TGCAGCGTTGTACAGGGAGAAGAGACCCAGTACTTC. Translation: CSVVQGEETQYF.

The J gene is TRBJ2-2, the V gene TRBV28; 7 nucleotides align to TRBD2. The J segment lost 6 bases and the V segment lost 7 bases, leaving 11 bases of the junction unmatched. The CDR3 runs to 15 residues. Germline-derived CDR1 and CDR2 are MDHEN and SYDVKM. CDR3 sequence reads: CASTDKGRAAGELFF. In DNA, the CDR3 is TGTGCCAGCACCGATAAGGGGAGGGCCGCCGGGGAGCTGTTTTTT.

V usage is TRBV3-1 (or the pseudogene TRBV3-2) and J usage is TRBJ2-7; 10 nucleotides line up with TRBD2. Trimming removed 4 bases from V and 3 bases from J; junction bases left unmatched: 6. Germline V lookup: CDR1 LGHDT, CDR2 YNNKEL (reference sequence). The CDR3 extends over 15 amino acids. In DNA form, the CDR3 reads TGTGCCAGCAGCCCACACAGGACTAGCGGCTACGAGCAGTACTTC. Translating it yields CASSPHRTSGYEQYF.

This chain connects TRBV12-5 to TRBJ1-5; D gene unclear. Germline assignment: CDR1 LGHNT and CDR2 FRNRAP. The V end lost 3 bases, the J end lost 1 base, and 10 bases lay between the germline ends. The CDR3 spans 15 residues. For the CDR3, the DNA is TGTGCTAGTGGTTTACGGACTACAAGCAATCAGCCCCAGCATTTT. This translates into CASGLRTTSNQPQHF.

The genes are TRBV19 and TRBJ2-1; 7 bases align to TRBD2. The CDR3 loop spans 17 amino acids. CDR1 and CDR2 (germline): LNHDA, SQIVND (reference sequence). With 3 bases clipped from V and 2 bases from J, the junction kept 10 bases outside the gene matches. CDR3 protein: CASSIRRGRVPYNEQFF. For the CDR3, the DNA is TGTGCCAGTAGTATCCGCCGAGGGAGGGTACCCTACAATGAGCAGTTCTTC.

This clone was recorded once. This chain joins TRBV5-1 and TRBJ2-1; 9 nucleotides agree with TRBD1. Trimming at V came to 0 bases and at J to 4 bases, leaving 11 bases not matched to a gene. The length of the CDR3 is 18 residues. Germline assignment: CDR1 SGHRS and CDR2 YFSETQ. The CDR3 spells CASSLVFRGTGSYNEQFF. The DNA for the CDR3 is TGCGCCAGCAGCTTGGTTTTTAGAGGGACAGGGTCTTACAATGAGCAGTTCTTC.

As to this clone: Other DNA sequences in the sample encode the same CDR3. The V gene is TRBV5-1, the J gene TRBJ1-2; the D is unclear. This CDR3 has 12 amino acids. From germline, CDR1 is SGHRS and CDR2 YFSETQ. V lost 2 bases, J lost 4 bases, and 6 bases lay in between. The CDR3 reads CASSLSGYGYTF. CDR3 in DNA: TGCGCCAGCAGCTTAAGCGGCTATGGCTACACCTTC. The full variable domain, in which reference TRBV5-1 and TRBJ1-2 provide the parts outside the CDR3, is KAGVTQTPRYLIKTRGQQVTLSCSPISGHRSVSWYQQTPGQGLQFLFEYFSETQRNKGNFPGRFSGRQFSNSRSEMNVSTLELGDSALYLCASSLSGYGYTFGSGTRLTVV.

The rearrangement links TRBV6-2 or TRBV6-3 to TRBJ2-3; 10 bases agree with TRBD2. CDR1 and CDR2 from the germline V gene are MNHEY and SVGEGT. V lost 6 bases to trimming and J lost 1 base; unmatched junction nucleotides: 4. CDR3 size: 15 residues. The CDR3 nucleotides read TGTGCCAGCAGACCTAGCGGGAGTCGCACAGATACGCAGTATTTT. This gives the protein CASRPSGSRTDTQYF.

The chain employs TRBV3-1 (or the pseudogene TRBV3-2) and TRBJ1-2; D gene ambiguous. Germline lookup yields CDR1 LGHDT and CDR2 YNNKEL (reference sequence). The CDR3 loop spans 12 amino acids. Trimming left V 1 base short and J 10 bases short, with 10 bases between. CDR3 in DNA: TGTGCCAGCAGCCAAGGTCCGGGTAACTACACCTTC. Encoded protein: CASSQGPGNYTF.

For the CDR3, the DNA is TGTGCCAGCAGCTTGCCCTCAGTCGTCGCGGTTGAGCAGTTCTTC. Translating gives CASSLPSVVAVEQFF. V and J are TRBV5-6 and TRBJ2-1; D call uncertain. The CDR3 spans 15 residues. Germline V gene sequence: CDR1 SGHDT, CDR2 YYEEEE. V lost 1 base and J 9 bases, leaving 17 bases between the germline ends. The variable domain in full, with the rest retrieved from reference TRBV5-6 and TRBJ2-1, is DAGVTQSPTHLIKTRGQQVTLRCSPKSGHDTVSWYQQALGQGPQFIFQYYEEEERQRGNFPDRFSGHQFPNYSSELNVNALLLGDSALYLCASSLPSVVAVEQFFGPGTRLTVL.

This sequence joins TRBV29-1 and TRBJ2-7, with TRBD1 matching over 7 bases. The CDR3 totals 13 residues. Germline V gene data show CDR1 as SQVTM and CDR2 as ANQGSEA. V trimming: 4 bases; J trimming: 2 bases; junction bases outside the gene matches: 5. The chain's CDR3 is CSVVDGTAYEQYF. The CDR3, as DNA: TGCAGCGTTGTAGACGGGACAGCCTACGAGCAGTACTTC.

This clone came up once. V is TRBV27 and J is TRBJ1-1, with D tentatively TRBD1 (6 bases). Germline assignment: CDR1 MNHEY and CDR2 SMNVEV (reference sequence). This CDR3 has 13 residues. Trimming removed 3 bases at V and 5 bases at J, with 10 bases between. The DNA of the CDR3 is TGTGCCAGCAGTTTGCAGGGGCTGACTGAAGCTTTCTTT. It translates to CASSLQGLTEAFF.

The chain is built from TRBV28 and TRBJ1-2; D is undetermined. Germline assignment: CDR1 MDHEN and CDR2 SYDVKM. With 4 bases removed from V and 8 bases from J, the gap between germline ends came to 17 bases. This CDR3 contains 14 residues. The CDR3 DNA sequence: TGTGCCAGCAGTTACCCCTCGAGGGCCGGAGGCTACACCTTC. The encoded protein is CASSYPSRAGGYTF.

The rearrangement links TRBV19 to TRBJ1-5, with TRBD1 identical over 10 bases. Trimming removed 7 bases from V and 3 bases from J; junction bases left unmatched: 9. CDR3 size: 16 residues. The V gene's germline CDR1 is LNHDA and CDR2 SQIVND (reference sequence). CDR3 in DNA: TGTGCCAGTAATAGGGACAGGGGCAGGGTCAATCAGCCCCAGCATTTT. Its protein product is CASNRDRGRVNQPQHF.

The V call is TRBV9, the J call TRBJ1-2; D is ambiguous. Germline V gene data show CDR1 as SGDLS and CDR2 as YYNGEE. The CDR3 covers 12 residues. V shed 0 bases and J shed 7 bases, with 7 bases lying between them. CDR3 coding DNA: TGTGCCAGCAGCGTAGGACATACTGGCTACACCTTC. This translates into CASSVGHTGYTF.

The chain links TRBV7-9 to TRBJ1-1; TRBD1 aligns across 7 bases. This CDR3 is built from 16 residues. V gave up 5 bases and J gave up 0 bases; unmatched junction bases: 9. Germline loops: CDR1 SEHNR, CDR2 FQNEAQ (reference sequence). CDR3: CASSPDREPMNTEAFF. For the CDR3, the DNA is TGTGCCAGCAGCCCCGACAGGGAACCTATGAACACTGAAGCTTTCTTT.